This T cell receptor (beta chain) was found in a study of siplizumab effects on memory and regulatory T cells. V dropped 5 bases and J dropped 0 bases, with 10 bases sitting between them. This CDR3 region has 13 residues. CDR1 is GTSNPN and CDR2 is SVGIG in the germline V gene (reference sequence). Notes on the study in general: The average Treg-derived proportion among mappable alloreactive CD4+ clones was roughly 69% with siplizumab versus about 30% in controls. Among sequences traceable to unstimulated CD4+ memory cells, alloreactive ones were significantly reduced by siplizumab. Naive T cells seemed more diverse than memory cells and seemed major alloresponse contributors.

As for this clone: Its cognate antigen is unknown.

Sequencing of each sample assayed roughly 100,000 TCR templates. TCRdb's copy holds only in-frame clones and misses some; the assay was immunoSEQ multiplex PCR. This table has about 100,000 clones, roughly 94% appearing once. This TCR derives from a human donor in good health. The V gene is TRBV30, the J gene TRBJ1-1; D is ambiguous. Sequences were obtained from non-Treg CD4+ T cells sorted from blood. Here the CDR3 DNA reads TGTGCCTGGGGACGGGCAGTGAACACTGAAGCTTTCTTT. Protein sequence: CAWGRAVNTEAFF. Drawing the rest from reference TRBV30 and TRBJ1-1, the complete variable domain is SQTIHQWPATLVQPVGSPLSLECTVEGTSNPNLYWYRQAAGRGLQLLFYSVGIGQISSEVPQNLSASRPQDRQFILSSKKLLLSDSGFYLCAWGRAVNTEAFFGQGTRLTVV.